This T cell receptor beta chain emerged from a study of CD8 T cells in Susac syndrome. The CDR3 contains 15 residues. Trimming took off 8 bases at V and 4 bases at J, with 15 bases between the two ends. The V gene's germline CDR1 is SNHLY and CDR2 FYNNEI. TCR beta sequences were obtained from blood CD8+ and CD4+ T cells. Each multiple sclerosis control was a treatment-naive patient with relapsing-remitting disease that was either stable or active. TEMRA cells were FACS-enriched, and CD8+ and CD4+ T cells were isolated negatively. When the RNA was reverse transcribed, random hexamers were used with an input of roughly 0.5 to 1 ug. A multiplex approach, immunoSEQ multiplex PCR, amplified TCR beta CDR3 across 54 Vbeta and 13 Jbeta. TCRdb fed the immunoSEQ multiplex PCR reads into MiXCR, producing one record per CDR3 protein. The table lists 150,000 to 200,000 distinct CDR3 sequences, around 96% of them singletons.

This TCR was sampled from a human donor with multiple sclerosis. The rearrangement links TRBV2 to TRBJ2-6, with D tentatively TRBD1 (5 bases). The source material was CD8+ T cells from PBMCs. As DNA, the CDR3 is TGTGCCAGCCTTCAGGGTCTCGCCGGGGCCAACGTCCTGACTTTC. This encodes CASLQGLAGANVLTF. Looking up the rest from reference TRBV2 and TRBJ2-6 gives the full variable domain: EPEVTQTPSHQVTQMGQEVILRCVPISNHLYFYWYRQILGQKVEFLVSFYNNEISEKSEIFDDQFSVERPDGSNFTLKIRSTKLEDSAMYFCASLQGLAGANVLTFGAGSRLTVL.